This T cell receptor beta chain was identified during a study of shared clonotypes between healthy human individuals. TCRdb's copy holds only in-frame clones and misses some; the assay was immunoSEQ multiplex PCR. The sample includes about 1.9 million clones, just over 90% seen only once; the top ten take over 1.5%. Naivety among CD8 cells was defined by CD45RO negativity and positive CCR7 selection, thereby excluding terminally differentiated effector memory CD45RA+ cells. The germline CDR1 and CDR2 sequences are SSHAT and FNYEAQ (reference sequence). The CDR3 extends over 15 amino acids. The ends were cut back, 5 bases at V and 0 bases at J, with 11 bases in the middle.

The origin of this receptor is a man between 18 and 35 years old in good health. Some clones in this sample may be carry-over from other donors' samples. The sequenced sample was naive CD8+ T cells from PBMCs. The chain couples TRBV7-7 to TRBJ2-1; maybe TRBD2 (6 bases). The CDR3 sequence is CASSKDGSSYNEQFF. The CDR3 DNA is TGTGCCAGCAGCAAGGACGGGAGCTCCTACAATGAGCAGTTCTTC.